The clone carrying this T cell receptor (beta chain) was counted many times. The sample belongs to a study of regulatory T cells in long-lasting Graves disease. Background on the study: Persistent Graves' disease denoted over 5 years of antithyroid drugs plus positive TSH receptor antibodies.

Regarding time point: persistent/refractory GD, antithyroid drugs over 5 years with positive TRAb. PBMCs provided the RNA from which the TCR library was made. CDR3-region Arm-PCR and iRepertoire HTBI primers produced the TCR beta libraries. TCRdb recomputed calls from the multiplex PCR reads with MiXCR, one row per CDR3 protein. The table lists roughly 430,000 distinct CDR3 sequences, about 21% of them singletons. V lost 6 bases to trimming and J lost 6 bases; unmatched junction nucleotides: 10. This CDR3 comprises 15 residues. This TCR was recovered from a female donor with Graves disease. J is TRBJ1-5 and V is TRBV12-3 or TRBV12-4, with TRBD1 identical over 8 bases. The starting material was peripheral blood mononuclear cells (PBMCs), obtained when the disease was refractory, from a patient treated with antithyroid drugs. CDR3 DNA: TGTGCCAGCAGCTTCCGGACAGGGACGACTCAGCCCCAGCATTTT. This translates into CASSFRTGTTQPQHF.